Below are 3 T cell receptor beta chains sequenced from a single sample in a study of T cell repertoires in cytomegalovirus infection. Their recognized antigens are unknown. TCRdb fed the reads into MiXCR, producing one record per CDR3 protein. Among about 330,000 distinct CDR3 sequences listed, roughly 34% were seen once. The sequences come from cultured PBMCs, collected from culture after CMV antigen stimulation. Receptor source: a human donor in good health (CMV status not recorded). Some clones in this sample may be carry-over from other donors' samples.

There are many counts of this clonotype. The chain carries TRBV7-2 and TRBJ2-3; D remains unclear. CDR1 SGHTA and CDR2 FQGNSA come from the germline V gene. The germline V and J ends were trimmed by 5 bases and 3 bases, with 18 bases remaining between them. CDR3 length equals 16 residues. As DNA, the CDR3 is TGTGCCAGCAGCCAAATTCGGGCAGTTTCGACAGATACGCAGTATTTT. Amino acids: CASSQIRAVSTDTQYF. The entire variable domain, with the rest obtained from reference TRBV7-2 and TRBJ2-3, is as follows: GAGVSQSPSNKVTEKGKDVELRCDPISGHTALYWYRQSLGQGLEFLIYFQGNSAPDKSGLPSDRFSAERTGGSVSTLTIQRTQQEDSAVYLCASSQIRAVSTDTQYFGPGTRLTVL.

As DNA, the CDR3 is TGTGCCAGCAGTTACGCTTTCTACAATGAGCAGTTCTTC. Translation: CASSYAFYNEQFF. The chain links TRBV6-2 or TRBV6-3 to TRBJ2-1; no firm D call. Germline assignment: CDR1 MNHEY and CDR2 SVGEGT. This CDR3 contains 13 residues. V gave up 2 bases and J gave up 3 bases, with 5 bases separating them.

This clonotype was counted a single time. This rearrangement joins TRBV12-5 to TRBJ2-7; 9 nucleotides line up with TRBD1. Germline assignment: CDR1 LGHNT and CDR2 FRNRAP. The CDR3 is 16 residues long. V lost 7 bases and J lost 4; bases outside the gene matches: 14. CDR3 amino acids: CASAFAQGASLYEQYV. The DNA of the CDR3 is TGTGCTAGTGCCTTTGCACAGGGGGCCTCCCTTTACGAGCAGTACGTC.